A single T cell receptor beta chain is shown here with its context. Its antigen is currently unknown. Specified treatment: roughly ten-day PBMC culture with coronavirus spike peptide pools or control peptides (ViraFEST assay). T cells were expanded with peptide pools, and expanded clonotypes were identified by TCR sequencing. The data derive from a study of vaccination and CD4 T cells after COVID-19. About the research overall: Researchers treated cells with overlapping spike peptides taken from SARS-CoV-2, HCoV-NL63, HCoV-OC43 and HCoV-229E. Notes on the study in general: Convalescent patients' vaccine-specific clones were spike mono-reactive in 304 of 307 cases. Going from roughly 21 to 40, median SARS-CoV-2-reactive clonotypes did not rise significantly.

Germline-derived CDR1 and CDR2 are LNHNV and YYDKDF (reference sequence). The V end lost 0 bases, the J end lost 5 bases, and 7 bases lay between the germline ends. The CDR3 loop spans 13 amino acids. Cultured CD4+ T-cell DNA underwent Oncomine TCR Beta short-read sequencing. TCRdb called the PCR reads again in MiXCR, with one record for every CDR3 protein. The sample holds around 3,300 distinct CDR3 sequences, approximately 77% seen once. Sequencing was performed on CD4+ T cells from blood, cultured in vitro. V and J are TRBV15 and TRBJ1-1; D remains unclear. This sequence was found in a human donor who had recovered from COVID-19. CDR3 coding DNA: TGTGCCACCAGCAGAGATCAAGAGACTGAAGCTTTCTTT. Protein sequence: CATSRDQETEAFF. Supplemented by reference TRBV15 and TRBJ1-1, the full variable domain reads DAMVIQNPRYQVTQFGKPVTLSCSQTLNHNVMYWYQQKSSQAPKLLFHYYDKDFNNEADTPDNFQSRRPNTSFCFLDIRSPGLGDTAMYLCATSRDQETEAFFGQGTRLTVV.